This entry lists 15 T cell receptor beta chains sequenced from one sample in a study of cytomegalovirus exposure and HLA in healthy donors. The PCR had 60 Vbeta and 13 Jbeta primers. Here immunoSEQ multiplex PCR was the method, and the copy in TCRdb shows in-frame clones only, minus some. The sample consists of tens of thousands of clones, around four fifths of them appearing once. Input material: PBMCs. All receptors come from a male donor in good health and CMV-seronegative.

This clone has more than one count but fewer than ten. Written as DNA, the CDR3 is TGTGCCAGCAGCCGAGGCGGGGGGGCTTCCTACAATGAGCAGTTCTTC. This sequence encodes CASSRGGGASYNEQFF. The J gene is TRBJ2-1, the V gene TRBV7-2; 9 bases are a match to TRBD2. The junction had 6 bases not matched to a gene; V was cut back by 5 bases and J by 1 base. Germline CDR1 is SGHTA and CDR2 is FQGNSA. The CDR3 loop spans 16 amino acids. The full variable domain, completed using reference TRBV7-2 and TRBJ2-1, is GAGVSQSPSNKVTEKGKDVELRCDPISGHTALYWYRQSLGQGLEFLIYFQGNSAPDKSGLPSDRFSAERTGGSVSTLTIQRTQQEDSAVYLCASSRGGGASYNEQFFGPGTRLTVL.

This clone was observed a single time. V is TRBV28 and J is TRBJ1-5, with a tentative D call TRBD1 (5 bases). This CDR3 contains 14 residues. Trimming took 6 bases from V and 0 from J, leaving 9 bases between them. CDR1 is MDHEN and CDR2 is SYDVKM in the germline V gene. The CDR3 DNA reads as TGTGCCAGCAGAATCGGGGGTAGCAATCAGCCCCAGCATTTT. Translating gives CASRIGGSNQPQHF.

V is TRBV29-1 and J is TRBJ2-7, with 9 nucleotides matching TRBD2. Looked up from germline, CDR1 is SQVTM and CDR2 is ANQGSEA. Losses at the gene ends were 1 base for V and 4 bases for J; bases not matched to a gene: 14. This CDR3 is 17 amino acids long. The CDR3 coding sequence is TGCAGCGTTGAAGGTCTGCTGAGACTAGCGGAGTCTTACGAGCAGTACTTC. It translates to CSVEGLLRLAESYEQYF.

The rearrangement joins TRBV2 to TRBJ1-5; TRBD1 might be the D (5 bases). In germline, CDR1 is SNHLY, CDR2 FYNNEI. The CDR3 extends over 14 amino acids. The V end lost 4 bases, the J end lost 3 bases, and 10 bases lay between the germline ends. The CDR3 bases are TGTGCCAGCAGTGGGCAGGGAATCAATCAGCCCCAGCATTTT. Residues: CASSGQGINQPQHF.

To note about this clone: Compared with germline, one end of the junction differs, possibly owing to a read error. This chain uses TRBV30 with TRBJ1-2, with D unresolved. The CDR3 contains 11 residues. Germline V CDR1 and CDR2: GTSNPN, SVGIG (reference sequence). CDR3 in DNA: TGTACCTGGGAGGCTAACTATGGCTACACCTTC. This codes for CTWEANYGYTF.

The chain combines TRBV2 with TRBJ1-4, with unresolved D. V was shortened by 8 bases and J by 5 bases, with 6 bases between the two germline ends. Germline V gives CDR1 SNHLY, CDR2 FYNNEI. This CDR3 comprises 11 residues. This chain's CDR3 is CASFGNEKLFF. CDR3 DNA sequence: TGTGCCAGCTTCGGGAATGAAAAACTGTTTTTT.

The J gene is TRBJ1-2, the V gene TRBV11-3, with D possibly being TRBD1 (5 bases). CDR3 length equals 15 residues. CDR1 is SGHNT and CDR2 is YENEEA in the germline V gene. Trimming cost V 1 base and J 3 bases, with 12 bases left between them. The CDR3 coding sequence is TGTGCCAGCAGCTTAGCGGGCACGGGGGACTATGGCTACACCTTC. Amino acids: CASSLAGTGDYGYTF.

The chain has TRBV2 and TRBJ2-5; weak D call: TRBD1 (5 bases). The DNA matches TRBJ2-7 better at its end, which makes the J call doubtful. The germline V gene has CDR1 SNHLY and CDR2 FYNNEI. There are 15 residues in the CDR3. CDR3 coding DNA: TGTGCCAGCAGTGAAGGACCGTTAGGGGTCTACGAGCAGTACTTC. Amino acids: CASSEGPLGVYEQYF.

V usage is TRBV28 and J usage is TRBJ1-1; weak D call: TRBD1 (5 bases). V lost 3 bases and J 11 bases, leaving 22 bases between the germline ends. The CDR3 length is 15 residues. The germline gives CDR1 MDHEN, CDR2 SYDVKM. The CDR3 bases are TGTGCCAGCAGTTTGCAGGGCGGCAACATCCTAGGGGCTTTCTTT. Protein sequence: CASSLQGGNILGAFF.

In this sample, this clone turned up once. The chain couples TRBV5-5 to TRBJ1-4; D unresolved. V was clipped by 0 bases and J by 0 bases, with 15 bases between them. CDR1 is SGHKS and CDR2 is YYEKEE in the germline V gene (reference sequence). This CDR3 region has 18 residues. CDR3 nucleotides: TGTGCCAGCAGCTTGGCAGTTTCCAGGTTCTCAACTAATGAAAAACTGTTTTTT. Encoded protein: CASSLAVSRFSTNEKLFF. The whole variable domain, filled in from reference TRBV5-5 and TRBJ1-4, reads DAGVTQSPTHLIKTRGQQVTLRCSPISGHKSVSWYQQVLGQGPQFIFQYYEKEERGRGNFPDRFSARQFPNYSSELNVNALLLGDSALYLCASSLAVSRFSTNEKLFFGSGTQLSVL.

The chain is built from TRBV27 and TRBJ2-7; no firm D call. Looked up from germline, CDR1 is MNHEY and CDR2 is SMNVEV (reference sequence). Trimming removed 6 bases at V and 8 bases at J, with 20 bases between. The CDR3 is 14 residues long. This CDR3 reads CASRLQTSFHQQYF. In DNA, the CDR3 is TGTGCCAGCAGACTACAAACCTCCTTTCATCAGCAGTACTTC.

This clone was recorded once. V and J are TRBV7-6 and TRBJ2-2, with TRBD1 matching over 8 bases. From germline, CDR1 is SGHVS and CDR2 FNYEAQ. Trimming removed 4 bases from V and 3 bases from J; junction bases left unmatched: 10. The CDR3 runs to 17 residues. CDR3 loop: CASSYTPRDRYTGELFF. CDR3 in DNA: TGTGCCAGCAGCTACACCCCCCGGGACAGGTACACCGGGGAGCTGTTTTTT.

This clone was observed a single time. V is TRBV6-4 and J is TRBJ1-6, with D perhaps TRBD1 (5 bases). CDR1 and CDR2 (germline): MRHNA, SNTAGT. The CDR3 extends over 14 amino acids. The V and J ends lost 2 bases and 3 bases respectively, with 5 bases between them. CDR3 sequence (DNA): TGTGCCAGCAGTGACAGGGGCTATAATTCACCCCTCCACTTT. Its protein is CASSDRGYNSPLHF.

CDR3 region: CASSPQGDTIYF. The CDR3 DNA sequence: TGTGCCAGCAGCCCACAGGGAGACACCATATATTTT. The rearrangement uses TRBV7-2 and TRBJ1-3, with D possibly TRBD1 on 6 matching bases. V shed 5 bases and J shed 8 bases, with 10 bases lying between them. Germline-derived CDR1 and CDR2 are SGHTA and FQGNSA. This CDR3 spans 12 amino acids.

The CDR3 DNA reads TGTGCCAGCAGCTTGCCAGGGACAGGGCCTCGCGAGCAGTACTTC. Its protein product is CASSLPGTGPREQYF. J is TRBJ2-7 and V is TRBV5-6; TRBD1 agrees at 9 bases. Germline CDR1 reads SGHDT; CDR2 reads YYEEEE. CDR3 length equals 15 residues. V lost 1 base to trimming and J lost 6 bases; unmatched junction nucleotides: 8.